This is a list of T cell receptor beta chains from one sample in a study of OX40 agonist ivuxolimab in advanced cancers. Measured with immunoSEQ multiplex PCR; TCRdb has only the in-frame clones, and not every one. This sample has 45,000 to 50,000 clones, with about 88% found just once. The specimen comprised CD4+ or CD8+ T cells sorted from blood, sampled in a trial of the OX40 agonist ivuxolimab. Every receptor here comes from an adult with an advanced solid tumor such as melanoma, head and neck, liver or kidney cancer. Both conserved end residues are part of each CDR3. Fields, in order: clone size, V gene, J gene, D gene, CDR3 DNA, CDR3 protein. The D gene is left open where the match is weak. Part of the rows lack a size; the others show once, few, many or a class for expanded clones.

clone size: NA
V gene: TRBV30
J gene: TRBJ1-6
D gene: NA
CDR3 DNA: TGTGCCTGGAGTCCTCAGGACTGGGATTCACCCCTCCACTTT
CDR3 protein: CAWSPQDWDSPLHF

clone size: NA
V gene: TRBV28
J gene: TRBJ2-5
D gene: NA
CDR3 DNA: TGTGCCAGCAGGGAGTGGCAGGAGACCCAGTACTTC
CDR3 protein: CASREWQETQYF

clone size: NA
V gene: TRBV10-2
J gene: TRBJ1-5
D gene: NA
CDR3 DNA: TGCGCCAGCAGTGACTCCCGAAGGCCCCAGCATTTT
CDR3 protein: CASSDSRRPQHF

clone size: NA
V gene: TRBV6-1
J gene: TRBJ2-1
D gene: TRBD2
CDR3 DNA: TGTGCCAGCAATTCGGGACTAGCGGGAGATGAGCAGTTCTTC
CDR3 protein: CASNSGLAGDEQFF

clone size: NA
V gene: TRBV13
J gene: TRBJ2-3
D gene: NA
CDR3 DNA: TGTGCCAGCAGCTCCGCCGGAAGGGCTTTCCCCACAGATACGCAGTATTTT
CDR3 protein: CASSSAGRAFPTDTQYF

clone size: few
V gene: TRBV11-3
J gene: TRBJ2-3
D gene: NA
CDR3 DNA: TGTGCCAGGACCTGGGGCACAGATACGCAGTATTTT
CDR3 protein: CARTWGTDTQYF

clone size: NA
V gene: TRBV19
J gene: TRBJ1-5
D gene: NA
CDR3 DNA: TGTGCCAGTAGTATAGAAGGGGGGGCCGGAATTCAGCCCCAGCATTTT
CDR3 protein: CASSIEGGAGIQPQHF

clone size: NA
V gene: TRBV5-1
J gene: TRBJ1-1
D gene: NA
CDR3 DNA: TGCGCCAGCAGCTTTACAGGGAACACTGAAGCTTTCTTT
CDR3 protein: CASSFTGNTEAFF

clone size: few
V gene: TRBV21-1
J gene: TRBJ2-4
D gene: NA
CDR3 DNA: TGTGCCAGCAGAACTAGACAGGGGGGCAAAAACATTCAGTACTTC
CDR3 protein: CASRTRQGGKNIQYF

clone size: once
V gene: TRBV6-5
J gene: TRBJ2-7
D gene: NA
CDR3 DNA: TGTGCCAGCAGTTTACAGACATCGCCCCTTTCCAACGAGCAGTACTTC
CDR3 protein: CASSLQTSPLSNEQYF

clone size: NA
V gene: TRBV5-5
J gene: TRBJ1-5
D gene: NA
CDR3 DNA: TGTGCCAGCAGCGATACAGGGAGCCAGCCCCAGCATTTT
CDR3 protein: CASSDTGSQPQHF

clone size: NA
V gene: TRBV13
J gene: TRBJ1-3
D gene: NA
CDR3 DNA: TGTGCCAGCAGCTTAGGAGCCTCCAGGGACTCTGGAAACACCATATATTTT
CDR3 protein: CASSLGASRDSGNTIYF

clone size: NA
V gene: TRBV4-3
J gene: TRBJ1-5
D gene: NA
CDR3 DNA: TGCGCCAGCAGCCAAGATAGCAATCAGCCCCAGCATTTT
CDR3 protein: CASSQDSNQPQHF

clone size: NA
V gene: TRBV2
J gene: TRBJ1-2
D gene: NA
CDR3 DNA: TGTGCCAGCAGTGAACAAGTTTACTATGGCTACACCTTC
CDR3 protein: CASSEQVYYGYTF

clone size: NA
V gene: TRBV27
J gene: TRBJ2-1
D gene: TRBD2
CDR3 DNA: TGTGCCAGCAGTTTACTCGGTAGCGGGACCTCCTTCGATGAGCAGTTCTTC
CDR3 protein: CASSLLGSGTSFDEQFF

clone size: NA
V gene: TRBV28
J gene: TRBJ2-1
D gene: NA
CDR3 DNA: TGTGCCAGCAGTTTTTTCTTGGCGACTCCCTACAATGAGCAGTTCTTC
CDR3 protein: CASSFFLATPYNEQFF

clone size: once
V gene: TRBV27
J gene: TRBJ2-1
D gene: TRBD2
CDR3 DNA: TGTGCCAGCAGTTCCAGCGGGGAGTACAATGAGCAGTTCTTC
CDR3 protein: CASSSSGEYNEQFF

clone size: NA
V gene: TRBV6-5
J gene: TRBJ2-2
D gene: NA
CDR3 DNA: TGTGCCAGCGCAAGAGAGGGGCCCAACACCGGGGAGCTGTTTTTT
CDR3 protein: CASAREGPNTGELFF

clone size: once
V gene: TRBV4-1
J gene: TRBJ1-5
D gene: NA
CDR3 DNA: TGCGCCAGCAGCCAAGATGGGGGTAGCAATCAGCCCCAGCATTTT
CDR3 protein: CASSQDGGSNQPQHF

clone size: NA
V gene: TRBV6-5
J gene: TRBJ1-2
D gene: NA
CDR3 DNA: TGTGCCAGCAGTACAACAGGGAGACGTGGCTACACCTTC
CDR3 protein: CASSTTGRRGYTF

clone size: NA
V gene: TRBV6-6
J gene: TRBJ1-2
D gene: TRBD1
CDR3 DNA: TGTGCCAGCAACTCAGGGGGCGCGAGCTATGGCTACACCTTC
CDR3 protein: CASNSGGASYGYTF

clone size: NA
V gene: TRBV6-6
J gene: TRBJ2-6
D gene: NA
CDR3 DNA: TGTGCCAGCAGCCCCCTTGGGGCCAACGTCCTGACTTTC
CDR3 protein: CASSPLGANVLTF

clone size: NA
V gene: TRBV7-2
J gene: TRBJ2-7
D gene: TRBD1
CDR3 DNA: TGTGCCAGCAGCCGGGACAGGGGCTCCGAGCAGTACTTC
CDR3 protein: CASSRDRGSEQYF

clone size: NA
V gene: TRBV7-9
J gene: TRBJ1-1
D gene: NA
CDR3 DNA: TGTGCCAGCAGCTTAAGAGGGCTGGCTGAAGCTTTCTTT
CDR3 protein: CASSLRGLAEAFF

clone size: NA
V gene: TRBV7-6
J gene: TRBJ2-1
D gene: NA
CDR3 DNA: TGTGCCAGCAGCATACAGGGTAGGAATGAGCAGTTCTTC
CDR3 protein: CASSIQGRNEQFF

clone size: NA
V gene: TRBV18
J gene: TRBJ2-7
D gene: NA
CDR3 DNA: TGTGCCAGCTCGGAAGGACAGTTTGCCTACGAGCAGTACTTC
CDR3 protein: CASSEGQFAYEQYF

clone size: NA
V gene: TRBV7-3
J gene: TRBJ2-1
D gene: NA
CDR3 DNA: TGTGCCAGCACCCAGGGGGCTAGCGGGGTCAATGAGCAGTTCTTC
CDR3 protein: CASTQGASGVNEQFF

clone size: once
V gene: TRBV15
J gene: TRBJ1-5
D gene: NA
CDR3 DNA: TGTGCCACTCGAGGGGGGGGCCAGCCCCAGCATTTT
CDR3 protein: CATRGGGQPQHF

clone size: NA
V gene: TRBV14
J gene: TRBJ2-3
D gene: NA
CDR3 DNA: TGTGCCAGCAGCCCCCGGTGGGACACAGATACGCAGTATTTT
CDR3 protein: CASSPRWDTDTQYF

clone size: NA
V gene: TRBV5-8
J gene: TRBJ2-7
D gene: NA
CDR3 DNA: TGTGCCAGCAGCTTTAAGGGGGCCTACGAGCAGTACTTC
CDR3 protein: CASSFKGAYEQYF

clone size: NA
V gene: TRBV11-2
J gene: TRBJ1-1
D gene: NA
CDR3 DNA: TGTGCCAGCAGCCGACAGGAGAACACTGAAGCTTTCTTT
CDR3 protein: CASSRQENTEAFF

clone size: NA
V gene: TRBV12-5
J gene: TRBJ2-1
D gene: NA
CDR3 DNA: TGTGCTAGTGGTTTCGACCCCAGGTCCTACAATGAGCAGTTCTTC
CDR3 protein: CASGFDPRSYNEQFF

clone size: NA
V gene: TRBV10-2
J gene: TRBJ1-2
D gene: TRBD1
CDR3 DNA: TGCGCCAGCACCCTAGACAGGGCGGGCTATGGCTACACCTTC
CDR3 protein: CASTLDRAGYGYTF

clone size: NA
V gene: TRBV5-8
J gene: TRBJ1-3
D gene: NA
CDR3 DNA: TGTGCCAGCAGCTTGGGACAGAGCTCTGGAAACACCATATATTTT
CDR3 protein: CASSLGQSSGNTIYF

clone size: once
V gene: TRBV7-2
J gene: TRBJ2-2
D gene: TRBD1
CDR3 DNA: TGTGCCAGCAGCTTATCCGGACAGGGCACCGGGGAGCTGTTTTTT
CDR3 protein: CASSLSGQGTGELFF

clone size: NA
V gene: TRBV5-1
J gene: TRBJ2-5
D gene: TRBD2
CDR3 DNA: TGCGCCAGCAGCCAAGGGACTAGCGGGGGACAAGAGACCCAGTACTTC
CDR3 protein: CASSQGTSGGQETQYF

clone size: NA
V gene: TRBV2
J gene: TRBJ2-2
D gene: TRBD2
CDR3 DNA: TGTGCCAGCAGCCAGGTGGGGCTAGCGGGGGCGAACACCGGGGAGCTGTTTTTT
CDR3 protein: CASSQVGLAGANTGELFF

clone size: once
V gene: TRBV5-6
J gene: TRBJ2-2
D gene: NA
CDR3 DNA: TGTGCCAGCAGTCTACAGCCAACCGGGGAGCTGTTTTTT
CDR3 protein: CASSLQPTGELFF

clone size: NA
V gene: TRBV6-1
J gene: TRBJ1-6
D gene: TRBD1
CDR3 DNA: TGTGCCAGCACAAATCCACAGGGACAGCTCCACTTT
CDR3 protein: CASTNPQGQLHF

clone size: NA
V gene: TRBV4-2
J gene: TRBJ2-2
D gene: TRBD2
CDR3 DNA: TGTGCCAGCAGCCTCGGAAGGAGTAGCGGGGGGGCGGAGGAGCTGTTTTTT
CDR3 protein: CASSLGRSSGGAEELFF

clone size: NA
V gene: TRBV6-6
J gene: TRBJ1-2
D gene: TRBD1
CDR3 DNA: TGTGCCAGCAGTGCCCCTTTGACAGGGTTGAGCGGCTACACCTTC
CDR3 protein: CASSAPLTGLSGYTF

clone size: NA
V gene: TRBV21-1
J gene: TRBJ1-5
D gene: NA
CDR3 DNA: TGTGCCAGCAGCAAAGAGGCGGGACAGGGAGCGGCTGGCAATCAGCCCCAGCATTTT
CDR3 protein: CASSKEAGQGAAGNQPQHF

clone size: NA
V gene: TRBV7-2
J gene: TRBJ2-3
D gene: NA
CDR3 DNA: TGTGCCAGCAGCTTGAGTCATAGGACAGATACGCAGTATTTT
CDR3 protein: CASSLSHRTDTQYF